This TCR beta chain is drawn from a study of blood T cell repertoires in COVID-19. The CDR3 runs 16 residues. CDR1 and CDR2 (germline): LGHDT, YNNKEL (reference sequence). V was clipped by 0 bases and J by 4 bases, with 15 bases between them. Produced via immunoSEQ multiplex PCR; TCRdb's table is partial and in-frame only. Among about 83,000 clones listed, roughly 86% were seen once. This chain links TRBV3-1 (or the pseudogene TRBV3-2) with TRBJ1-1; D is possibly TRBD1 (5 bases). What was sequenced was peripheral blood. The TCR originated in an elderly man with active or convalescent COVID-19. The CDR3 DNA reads TGTGCCAGCAGCCAAGACTTAGGGGAAGTTACCACTGAAGCTTTCTTT. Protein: CASSQDLGEVTTEAFF.